This TCR beta chain originates from a study of cytomegalovirus exposure and HLA in healthy donors. Findings and limits, study-wide: A list of approximately 160 TCR beta chains associated with cytomegalovirus was given.

This CDR3 comprises 17 residues. The J segment lost 5 bases and the V segment lost 1 base, leaving 9 bases of the junction unmatched. The germline V gene encodes CDR1 SGHNT and CDR2 YENEEA. Use of 60 Vbeta and 13 Jbeta primers characterized the PCR. Sequencing was performed with immunoSEQ multiplex PCR; in TCRdb, only in-frame clones are kept and a portion is missing. Of some 200,000 clones listed, 82% are singletons. Concerning this clone itself: Its antigen is still unknown.

This clonotype was sampled from a woman aged 18-35 years in good health and CMV-seronegative. Sequencing was done on a sample of PBMCs. This rearrangement joins TRBV11-3 to TRBJ2-3; 10 positions agree with TRBD2. The CDR3 here is CASSLGAASGRVDTQYF. The CDR3 region has the DNA TGTGCCAGCAGCTTAGGGGCGGCTAGCGGGAGAGTAGATACGCAGTATTTT.